This entry is about one TCR beta chain. This entry belongs to a study of cytomegalovirus exposure and HLA in healthy donors. The PCR made use of 60 Vbeta and 13 Jbeta primers. Original analysis: Unique TCR beta chains totaled about 73 million in a later count, with approximately 10 million of them shared. This table comes from immunoSEQ multiplex PCR, and its TCRdb copy is limited to in-frame clones, with some not included. V, J and clone size are those of that table, while D and trimming were read from the DNA. This sample has 150,000 or so clones; roughly 77% occur once, and the top ten carry 4.7%. CDR3 size: 14 residues. V was shortened by 3 bases and J by 6 bases, with 14 bases between the two germline ends. The germline CDR1 and CDR2 sequences are WNHNN and SYGVQD (reference sequence).

Sequencing was performed on PBMCs. The J gene is TRBJ1-1, the V gene TRBV10-1; no clear D. The source is a man between 18 and 29 years old in good health and CMV-seropositive. CDR3 amino acids: CASSESRGRAEAFF. CDR3 coding DNA: TGCGCCAGCAGTGAATCTCGAGGGCGGGCTGAAGCTTTCTTT.